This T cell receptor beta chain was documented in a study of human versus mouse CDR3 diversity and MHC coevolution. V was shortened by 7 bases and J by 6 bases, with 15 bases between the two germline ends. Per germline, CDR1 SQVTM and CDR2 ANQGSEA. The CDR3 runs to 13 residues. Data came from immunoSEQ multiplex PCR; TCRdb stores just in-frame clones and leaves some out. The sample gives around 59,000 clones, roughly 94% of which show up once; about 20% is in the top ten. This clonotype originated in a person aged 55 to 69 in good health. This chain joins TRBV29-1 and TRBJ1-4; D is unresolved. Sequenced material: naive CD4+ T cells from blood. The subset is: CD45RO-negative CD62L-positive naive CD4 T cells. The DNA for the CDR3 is TGCAGCGCCCGGAGGGTATTGGATGAAAAACTGTTTTTT. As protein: CSARRVLDEKLFF.